Following are 7 T cell receptor beta chains from one sample sequenced in a study of cytomegalovirus exposure and HLA in healthy donors. In the PCR, 60 Vbeta and 13 Jbeta primers were used. Using immunoSEQ multiplex PCR, the repertoire was profiled, and TCRdb retains in-frame clones only, with some absent. The data show more than 75,000 clones, 74% seen once. Source material: PBMCs. These receptors were collected from a woman between 50 and 59 years old in good health and CMV-seropositive.

The CDR3 reads CASSQAGSWELFF. The CDR3 DNA reads TGCGCCAGCAGCCAAGCCGGGTCCTGGGAGCTGTTTTTT. The rearrangement links TRBV4-1 to TRBJ2-2; D is ambiguous. Trimming removed 1 base from V and 9 bases from J, with 9 bases in between. In germline, CDR1 is MGHRA, CDR2 YSYEKL. This CDR3 contains 13 residues.

The rearrangement uses TRBV28 and TRBJ2-5, with 10 nucleotides matching TRBD1. V shed 7 bases, J shed 5 bases, and the junction held 13 bases outside the gene matches. The CDR3 is made up of 16 amino acids. CDR1 and CDR2 from the germline V gene are MDHEN and SYDVKM. The CDR3 DNA sequence: TGTGCCAGCACCCGGGTGTCGGGGACAGGGGTCGAGACCCAGTACTTC. Translated: CASTRVSGTGVETQYF.

This chain uses TRBV27 with TRBJ2-2, with TRBD2 matching over 10 bases. J was trimmed by 3 bases and V by 5 bases; bases with no gene match: 9. The germline V gene has CDR1 MNHEY and CDR2 SMNVEV (reference sequence). This CDR3 spans 17 amino acids. The CDR3: CASSLAGVHRDTGELFF. The CDR3 DNA reads as TGTGCCAGCAGTCTAGCGGGAGTTCATCGCGACACCGGGGAGCTGTTTTTT.

The chain links TRBV5-4 to TRBJ2-6; D gene uncertain. CDR1 is SGHNT, CDR2 YYREEE, per germline (reference sequence). With 0 bases removed from V and 0 bases from J, the gap between germline ends came to 7 bases. The CDR3 has 16 residues. The CDR3 nucleotides read TGTGCCAGCAGCTTGGCTTTAATCTCTGGGGCCAACGTCCTGACTTTC. Translating it yields CASSLALISGANVLTF.

This sequence joins TRBV10-2 and TRBJ1-1; possible D gene TRBD1, 6 bases. This CDR3 has 18 amino acids. Germline lookup yields CDR1 WSHSY and CDR2 SAAADI. The germline V and J ends were trimmed by 3 bases and 0 bases, with 20 bases remaining between them. CDR3 amino acids: CASSDTGTYDPLNTEAFF. The DNA of the CDR3 is TGCGCCAGCAGTGACACCGGGACATATGACCCCTTGAACACTGAAGCTTTCTTT.

This clone was found a few times. This chain connects TRBV10-2 to TRBJ1-1; 7 bases fit TRBD1. The CDR3 covers 16 residues. The V and J ends lost 5 bases and 0 bases, in that order; junction bases with no gene match: 9. Per germline, CDR1 WSHSY and CDR2 SAAADI. This CDR3 is CASSTTGRHMNTEAFF. Written as DNA, the CDR3 is TGCGCCAGCAGTACGACAGGGCGACACATGAACACTGAAGCTTTCTTT.

This sequence joins TRBV25-1 and TRBJ2-1, with 10 bases lining up with TRBD2. The CDR3 extends over 16 amino acids. With 3 bases clipped from V and 6 bases from J, the junction kept 8 bases outside the gene matches. Germline CDR1 MGHDK, CDR2 SYGVNS. The DNA of the CDR3 is TGTGCCAGCAGTGAGAGTAGCGGGAGGCCAGGCAATGAGCAGTTCTTC. Its translation: CASSESSGRPGNEQFF.